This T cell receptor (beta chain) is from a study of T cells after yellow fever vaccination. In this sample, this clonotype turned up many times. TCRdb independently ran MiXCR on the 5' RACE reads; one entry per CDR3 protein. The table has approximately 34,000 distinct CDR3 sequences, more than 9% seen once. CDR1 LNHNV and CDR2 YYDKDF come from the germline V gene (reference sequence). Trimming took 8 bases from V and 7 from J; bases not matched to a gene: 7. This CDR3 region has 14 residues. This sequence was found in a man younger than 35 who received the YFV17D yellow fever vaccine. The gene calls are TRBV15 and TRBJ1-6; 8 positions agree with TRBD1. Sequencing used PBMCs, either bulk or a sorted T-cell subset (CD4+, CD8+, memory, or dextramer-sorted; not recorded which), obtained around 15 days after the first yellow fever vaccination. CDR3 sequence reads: CATHRTGSNSPLHF. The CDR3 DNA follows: TGTGCCACCCACCGGACAGGGAGCAATTCACCCCTCCACTTT. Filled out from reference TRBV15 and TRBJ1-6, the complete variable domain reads DAMVIQNPRYQVTQFGKPVTLSCSQTLNHNVMYWYQQKSSQAPKLLFHYYDKDFNNEADTPDNFQSRRPNTSFCFLDIRSPGLGDTAMYLCATHRTGSNSPLHFGNGTRLTVT.